This T cell receptor beta chain was obtained from a study of cytomegalovirus exposure and HLA in healthy donors. There are 14 residues in the CDR3. CDR1 and CDR2 from the germline V gene are MNHEY and SVGAGI. Trimming took 5 bases from V and 7 from J; bases not matched to a gene: 7. The PCR had 60 Vbeta and 13 Jbeta primers. The protocol was immunoSEQ multiplex PCR, while the TCRdb copy is restricted to in-frame clones and leaves out a portion. The table shows under 200,000 clones, with more than 70% occurring only once. In its sample, this clone was seen a few times. Sequenced: PBMCs. This receptor was taken from a male donor in good health and CMV-seronegative. The chain carries TRBV6-5 and TRBJ1-5; 8 bases match TRBD1. CDR3 DNA sequence: TGTGCCAGCAGTGGGGACAGGAAGAACCAGCCCCAGCATTTT. As protein: CASSGDRKNQPQHF.